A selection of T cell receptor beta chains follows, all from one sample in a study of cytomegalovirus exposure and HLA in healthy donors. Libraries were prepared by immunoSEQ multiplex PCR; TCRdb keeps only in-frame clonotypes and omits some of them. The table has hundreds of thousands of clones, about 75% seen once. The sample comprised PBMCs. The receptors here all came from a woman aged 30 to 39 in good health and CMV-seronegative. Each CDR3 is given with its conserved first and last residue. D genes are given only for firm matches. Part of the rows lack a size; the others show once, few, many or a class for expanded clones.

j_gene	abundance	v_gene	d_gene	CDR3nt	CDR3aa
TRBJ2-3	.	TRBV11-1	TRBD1	TGTGCCAGCAGCCCCGGGACAGGGGGCGAAGATACGCAGTATTTT	CASSPGTGGEDTQYF
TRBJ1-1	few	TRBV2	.	TGTGCCAACCTAGGTGGCAGTAGCATAGGAGTTAACACTGAAGCTTTCTTT	CANLGGSSIGVNTEAFF
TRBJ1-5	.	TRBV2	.	TGTGCCAGCAGTGTAGGGTGGGGCTCCAATCAGCCCCAGCATTTT	CASSVGWGSNQPQHF
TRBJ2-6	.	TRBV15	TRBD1	TGTGCCGTCAACCGGGACAGGGGTCCCTCTGGGGCCAACGTCCTGACTTTC	CAVNRDRGPSGANVLTF
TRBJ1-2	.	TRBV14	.	TGTGCCAGCAGCCAAGCGGGAGCCGCCACGGTTGGCTACACCTTC	CASSQAGAATVGYTF
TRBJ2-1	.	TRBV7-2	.	TGTGCCAGCAGCCCTAGCCGGGAAAGCTCCTACAATGAGCAGTTCTTC	CASSPSRESSYNEQFF
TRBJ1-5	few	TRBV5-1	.	TGCGCCAGCAAGCGGGGTGAGGGGGGCAATCAGCCCCAGCATTTT	CASKRGEGGNQPQHF
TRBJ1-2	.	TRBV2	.	TGTGCCAGCCAGGGGTCCCCCTATGGCTACACCTTC	CASQGSPYGYTF
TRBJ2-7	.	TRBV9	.	TGTGCCAGCAGCCCCCAAGGTAGCGGATCCTACGAGCAGTACTTC	CASSPQGSGSYEQYF
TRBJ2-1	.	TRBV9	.	TGTGCCAGCAGCGGAAGAGGGGGTTCCCCTTACAATGAGCAGTTCTTC	CASSGRGGSPYNEQFF
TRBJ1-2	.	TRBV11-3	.	TGTGCCAGCAGCTTACAGGGGCTGGATGGCTACACCTTC	CASSLQGLDGYTF
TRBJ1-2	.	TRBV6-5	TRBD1	TGTGCCAGCAGTTACGAAGGACAGGGGATCTATGGCTACACCTTC	CASSYEGQGIYGYTF
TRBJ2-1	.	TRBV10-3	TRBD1	TGTGCCATCAGTGAGTCGACAGGGGACAATGAGCAGTTCTTC	CAISESTGDNEQFF
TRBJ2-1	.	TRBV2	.	TGTGCCAGCAGTGAGGGCGGGGAAGGGTTCTTC	CASSEGGEGFF
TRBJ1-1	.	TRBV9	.	TGTGCCAGCAGCGGAGGCATGAACACTGAAGCTTTCTTT	CASSGGMNTEAFF
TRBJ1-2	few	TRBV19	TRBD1	TGTGCCAGTAGCGGGGACAGAAACTATGGCTACACCTTC	CASSGDRNYGYTF
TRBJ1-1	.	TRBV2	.	TGTGCCAGCAGTGTCGTCAACGGGGGTGAAACCACTGAAGCTTTCTTT	CASSVVNGGETTEAFF
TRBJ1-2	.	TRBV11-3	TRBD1	TGTGCCAGCAGCTTAGATCCCCCAGGGGGGACTAACTATGGCTACACCTTC	CASSLDPPGGTNYGYTF
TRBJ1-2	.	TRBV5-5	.	TGTGCCAGCAGTTCCCAAGGGACATCTAACTATGGCTACACCTTC	CASSSQGTSNYGYTF
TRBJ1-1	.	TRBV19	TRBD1	TGTGCCAGTAGTACGTGGACAGGGGACTTGAACACTGAAGCTTTCTTT	CASSTWTGDLNTEAFF
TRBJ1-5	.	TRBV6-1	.	TGTGCCAGCAGTGAAATGAGGGGGGGCTCAAGTCAGCCCCAGCATTTT	CASSEMRGGSSQPQHF
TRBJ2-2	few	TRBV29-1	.	TGCAGCGTTCTGCCCGGACATACCGGGGAGCTGTTTTTT	CSVLPGHTGELFF
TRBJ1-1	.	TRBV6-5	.	TGTGCCAGCAGTGAACAAGAGAACACTGAAGCTTTCTTT	CASSEQENTEAFF
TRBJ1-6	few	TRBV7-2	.	TGTGCCAGCAGCTTATACCGCGCACCCCTCCACTTT	CASSLYRAPLHF
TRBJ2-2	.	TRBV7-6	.	TGTGCCAGCAGCTTATCCCTAGTGGGTGGGCTGTTTTTT	CASSLSLVGGLFF
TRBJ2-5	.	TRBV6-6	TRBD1	TGTGCCAGCAGTTACGGAGGGACAGGGAAAGAGACCCAGTACTTC	CASSYGGTGKETQYF
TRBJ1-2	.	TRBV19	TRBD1	TGTGCCAGTAGCGGACAGGGGCGTAACTATGGCTACACCTTC	CASSGQGRNYGYTF
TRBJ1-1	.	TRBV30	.	TGTGCCTGGAGTGGCCCCGGACAGCTGAACACTGAAGCTTTCTTT	CAWSGPGQLNTEAFF
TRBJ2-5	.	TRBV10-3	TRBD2	TGTGCCATCAGTGAGTCAGGCGGGAGGACTCAAGAGACCCAGTACTTC	CAISESGGRTQETQYF
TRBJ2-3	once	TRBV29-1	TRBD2	TGCAGCGTTGGGACTAGCGGGAGGACAGATACGCAGTATTTT	CSVGTSGRTDTQYF
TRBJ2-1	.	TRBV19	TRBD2	TGTGCCAGTAGTATTTCCGTAGCGGGAGGGCCTAGGCAGTTCTTC	CASSISVAGGPRQFF
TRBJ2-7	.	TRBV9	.	TGTGCCAGCAGCGTATCGGCGGGGACCAGCTCCTACGAGCAGTACTTC	CASSVSAGTSSYEQYF
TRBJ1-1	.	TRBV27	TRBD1	TGTGCCAGCAGTACGTGGACAGGGGGCGCGAACACTGAAGCTTTCTTT	CASSTWTGGANTEAFF
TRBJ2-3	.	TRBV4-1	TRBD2	TGCGCCAGCAGCCAGCGGGAGGTGGGCACAGATACGCAGTATTTT	CASSQREVGTDTQYF
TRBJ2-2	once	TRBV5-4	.	TGTGCCAGCAGCTCTGGGGGAGCGGGGAACACCGGGGAGCTGTTTTTT	CASSSGGAGNTGELFF
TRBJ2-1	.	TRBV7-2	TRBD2	TGTGCCAGCAGCCGAAGCGGGAGGCCCTACAATGAGCAGTTCTTC	CASSRSGRPYNEQFF
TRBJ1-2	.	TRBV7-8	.	TGTGCCAGCAGCTTAGTTGCGCCGAATAACTATGGCTACACCTTC	CASSLVAPNNYGYTF
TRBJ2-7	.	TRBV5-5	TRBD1	TGTGCCAGCAGCTTCTTCGCAGGGGGCGCGGACGAGCAGTACTTC	CASSFFAGGADEQYF
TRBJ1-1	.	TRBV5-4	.	TGTGCCAGCAGCTTGGTGCGGGAGAACACTGAAGCTTTCTTT	CASSLVRENTEAFF
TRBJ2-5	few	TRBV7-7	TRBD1	TGTGCTAGCAGCTTAGCGAGACAGGGGCCGAGGGAGACCCAGTACTTC	CASSLARQGPRETQYF
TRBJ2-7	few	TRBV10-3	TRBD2	TGTGCCATCAGTGAGTCGACGGGAGGTTGGTACGAGCAGTACTTC	CAISESTGGWYEQYF
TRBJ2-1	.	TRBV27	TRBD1	TGTGCCAGCAGCCCTGGGACAGGGAACTACAATGAGCAGTTCTTC	CASSPGTGNYNEQFF